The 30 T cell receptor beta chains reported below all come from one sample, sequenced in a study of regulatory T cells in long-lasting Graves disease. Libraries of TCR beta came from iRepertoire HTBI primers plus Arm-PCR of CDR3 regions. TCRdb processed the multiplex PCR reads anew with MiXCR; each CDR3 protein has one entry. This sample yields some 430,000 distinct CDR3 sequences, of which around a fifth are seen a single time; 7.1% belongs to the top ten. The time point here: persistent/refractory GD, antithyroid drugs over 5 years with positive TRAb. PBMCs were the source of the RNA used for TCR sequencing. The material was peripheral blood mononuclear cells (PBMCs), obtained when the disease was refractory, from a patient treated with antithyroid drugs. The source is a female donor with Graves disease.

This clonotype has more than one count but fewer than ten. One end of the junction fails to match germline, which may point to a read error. The CDR3 region is CSASGTGEETQHF. The CDR3 nucleotides are TGCAGTGCTTCCGGGACAGGGGAAGAGACCCAGCACTTC. This chain uses TRBV20-1 with TRBJ2-5, with TRBD1 matching 10 bases. This CDR3 spans 13 amino acids. The germline CDR1 and CDR2 sequences are DFQATT and SNEGSKA (reference sequence).

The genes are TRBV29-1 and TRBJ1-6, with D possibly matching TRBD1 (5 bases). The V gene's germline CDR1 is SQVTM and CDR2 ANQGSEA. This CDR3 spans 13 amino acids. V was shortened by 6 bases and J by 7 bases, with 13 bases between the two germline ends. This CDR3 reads CSVARDPNSPLHF. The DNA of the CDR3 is TGCAGCGTCGCCCGGGACCCAAATTCACCCCTCCACTTT. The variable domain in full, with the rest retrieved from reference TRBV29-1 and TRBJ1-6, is SAVISQKPSRDICQRGTSLTIQCQVDSQVTMMFWYRQQPGQSLTLIATANQGSEATYESGFVIDKFPISRPNLTFSTLTVSNMSPEDSSIYLCSVARDPNSPLHFGNGTRLTVT.

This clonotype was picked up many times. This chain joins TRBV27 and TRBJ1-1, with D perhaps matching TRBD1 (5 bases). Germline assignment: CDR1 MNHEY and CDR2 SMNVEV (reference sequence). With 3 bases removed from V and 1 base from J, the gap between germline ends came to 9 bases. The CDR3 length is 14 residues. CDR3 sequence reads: CASSFGARNTEAFF. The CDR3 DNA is TGTGCCAGCAGTTTTGGGGCCCGGAACACTGAAGCTTTCTTT.

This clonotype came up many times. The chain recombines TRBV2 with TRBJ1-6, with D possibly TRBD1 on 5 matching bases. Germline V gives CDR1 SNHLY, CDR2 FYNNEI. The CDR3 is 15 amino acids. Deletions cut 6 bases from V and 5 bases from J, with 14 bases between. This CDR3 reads CASRYGGQNNSPLHF. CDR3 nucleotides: TGTGCCAGCAGGTACGGCGGACAAAATAATTCACCCCTCCACTTT.

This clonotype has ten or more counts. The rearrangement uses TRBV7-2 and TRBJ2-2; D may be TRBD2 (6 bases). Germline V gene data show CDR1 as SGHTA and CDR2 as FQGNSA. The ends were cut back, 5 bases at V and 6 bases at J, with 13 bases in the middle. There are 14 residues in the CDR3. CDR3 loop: CASSPGLHSGELFF. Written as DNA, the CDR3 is TGTGCCAGCAGCCCGGGACTTCACTCCGGGGAGCTGTTTTTT.

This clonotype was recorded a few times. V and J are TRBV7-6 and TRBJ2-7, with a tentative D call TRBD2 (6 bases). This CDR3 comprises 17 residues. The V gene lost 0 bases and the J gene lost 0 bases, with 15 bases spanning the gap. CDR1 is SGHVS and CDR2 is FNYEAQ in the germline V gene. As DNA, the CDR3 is TGTGCCAGCAGCTTAGCCCCCCTCTCTAGCGCCTCCTACGAGCAGTACTTC. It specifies CASSLAPLSSASYEQYF. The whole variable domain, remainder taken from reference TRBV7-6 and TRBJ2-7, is GAGVSQSPRYKVTKRGQDVALRCDPISGHVSLYWYRQALGQGPEFLTYFNYEAQQDKSGLPNDRFSAERPEGSISTLTIQRTEQRDSAMYRCASSLAPLSSASYEQYFGPGTRLTVT.

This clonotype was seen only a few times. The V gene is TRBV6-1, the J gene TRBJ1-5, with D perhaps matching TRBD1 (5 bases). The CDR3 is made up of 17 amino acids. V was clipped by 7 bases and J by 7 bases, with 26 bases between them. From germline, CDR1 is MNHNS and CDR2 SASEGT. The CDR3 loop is CASTNLTGGDVEQPQHF. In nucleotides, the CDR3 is TGTGCCAGCACCAACCTCACCGGGGGGGATGTGGAGCAGCCCCAGCATTTT.

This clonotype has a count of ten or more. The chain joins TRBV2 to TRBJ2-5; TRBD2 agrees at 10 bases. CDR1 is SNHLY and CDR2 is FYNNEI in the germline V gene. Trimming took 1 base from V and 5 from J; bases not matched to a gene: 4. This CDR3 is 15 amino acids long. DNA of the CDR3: TGTGCCAGCAGTGAAGTAGCGGGAGGCGGGGAGACCCAGTACTTC. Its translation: CASSEVAGGGETQYF.

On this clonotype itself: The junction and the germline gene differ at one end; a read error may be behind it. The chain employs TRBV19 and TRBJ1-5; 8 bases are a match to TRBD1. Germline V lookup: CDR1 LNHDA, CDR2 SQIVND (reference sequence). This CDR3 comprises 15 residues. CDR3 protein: CASSAQGTGNHPQHF. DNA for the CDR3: TGTGCCAGTAGTGCCCAAGGGACAGGCAATCATCCCCAGCATTTT.

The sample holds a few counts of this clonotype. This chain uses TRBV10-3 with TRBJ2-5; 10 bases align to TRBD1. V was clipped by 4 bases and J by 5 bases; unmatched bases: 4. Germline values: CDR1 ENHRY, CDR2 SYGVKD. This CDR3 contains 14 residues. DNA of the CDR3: TGTGCCATCAGTGGGGACAGGGGAACCGAGACCCAGTACTTC. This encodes CAISGDRGTETQYF.

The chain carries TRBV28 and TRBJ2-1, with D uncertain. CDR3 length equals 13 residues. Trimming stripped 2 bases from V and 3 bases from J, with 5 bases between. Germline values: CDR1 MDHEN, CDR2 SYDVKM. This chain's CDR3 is CASSLDNYNEQFF. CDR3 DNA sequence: TGTGCCAGCAGTTTAGACAACTACAATGAGCAGTTCTTC. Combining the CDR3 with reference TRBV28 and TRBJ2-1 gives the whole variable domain DVKVTQSSRYLVKRTGEKVFLECVQDMDHENMFWYRQDPGLGLRLIYFSYDVKMKEKGDIPEGYSVSREKKERFSLILESASTNQTSMYLCASSLDNYNEQFFGPGTRLTVL.

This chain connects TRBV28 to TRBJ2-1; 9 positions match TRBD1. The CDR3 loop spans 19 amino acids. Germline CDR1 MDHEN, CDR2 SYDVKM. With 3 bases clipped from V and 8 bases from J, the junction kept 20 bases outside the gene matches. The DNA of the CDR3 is TGTGCCAGCAGTTTTCCCGACCCGCCCCGGGACAGGGCTGAGGATGAGCAGTTCTTC. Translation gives CASSFPDPPRDRAEDEQFF.

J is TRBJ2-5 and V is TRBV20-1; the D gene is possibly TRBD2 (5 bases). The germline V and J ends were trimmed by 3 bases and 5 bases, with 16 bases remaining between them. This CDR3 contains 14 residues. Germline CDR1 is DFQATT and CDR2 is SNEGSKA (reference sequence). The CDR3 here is CSARAGVSGETQYF. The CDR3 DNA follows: TGCAGTGCTAGGGCCGGGGTGTCTGGGGAGACCCAGTACTTC.

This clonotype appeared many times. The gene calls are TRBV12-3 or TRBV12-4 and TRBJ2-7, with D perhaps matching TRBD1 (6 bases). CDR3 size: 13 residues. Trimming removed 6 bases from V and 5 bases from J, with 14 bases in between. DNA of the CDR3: TGTGCCAGCAGACCGACAGGAATAGACGAGCAGTACTTC. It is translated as CASRPTGIDEQYF.

The CDR3 spells CASSQALGNEQFF. CDR3 sequence (DNA): TGCGCCAGCAGCCAAGCGCTGGGTAATGAGCAGTTCTTC. This chain links TRBV4-3 with TRBJ2-1; D not resolved. CDR3 length: 13 amino acids. Looked up from germline, CDR1 is LGHNA and CDR2 is YSLEER. Between the trimmed V and J ends, which lost 1 base and 7 bases, there was a span of 8 bases.

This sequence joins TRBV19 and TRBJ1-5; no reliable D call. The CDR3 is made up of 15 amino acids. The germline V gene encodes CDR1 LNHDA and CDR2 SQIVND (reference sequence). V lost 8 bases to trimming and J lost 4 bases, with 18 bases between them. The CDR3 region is CASSLVGALNQPQHF. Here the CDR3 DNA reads TGTGCCAGTTCTTTGGTGGGAGCCCTAAATCAGCCCCAGCATTTT. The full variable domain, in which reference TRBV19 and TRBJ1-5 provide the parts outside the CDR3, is DGGITQSPKYLFRKEGQNVTLSCEQNLNHDAMYWYRQDPGQGLRLIYYSQIVNDFQKGDIAEGYSVSREKKESFPLTVTSAQKNPTAFYLCASSLVGALNQPQHFGDGTRLSIL.

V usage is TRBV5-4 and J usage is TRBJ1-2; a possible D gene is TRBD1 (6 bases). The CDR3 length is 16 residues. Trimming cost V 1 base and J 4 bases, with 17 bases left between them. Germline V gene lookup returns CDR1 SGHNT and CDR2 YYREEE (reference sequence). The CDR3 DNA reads TGTGCCAGCAGCTTGTGGTCCTACAGGGTAGGCTATGGCTACACCTTC. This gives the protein CASSLWSYRVGYGYTF.

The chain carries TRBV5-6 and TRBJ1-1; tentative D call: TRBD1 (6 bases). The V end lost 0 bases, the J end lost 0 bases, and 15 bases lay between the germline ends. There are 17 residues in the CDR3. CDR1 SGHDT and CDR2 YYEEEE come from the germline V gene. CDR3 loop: CASSLGPPGHLNTEAFF. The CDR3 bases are TGTGCCAGCAGCTTGGGGCCTCCGGGACACCTGAACACTGAAGCTTTCTTT.

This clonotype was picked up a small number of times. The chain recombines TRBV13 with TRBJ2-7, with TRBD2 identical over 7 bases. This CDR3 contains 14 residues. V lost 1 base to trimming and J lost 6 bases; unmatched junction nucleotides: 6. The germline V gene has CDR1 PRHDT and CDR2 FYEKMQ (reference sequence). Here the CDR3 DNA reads TGTGCCAGCAGCTTAGAGACTAGCCCTGCCGAGCAGTACTTC. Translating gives CASSLETSPAEQYF.

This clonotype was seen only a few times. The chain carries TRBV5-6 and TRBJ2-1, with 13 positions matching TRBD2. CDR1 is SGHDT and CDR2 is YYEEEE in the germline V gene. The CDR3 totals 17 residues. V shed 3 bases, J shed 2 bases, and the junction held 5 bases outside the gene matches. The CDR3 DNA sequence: TGTGCCAGCAGCTCCGGGACTAGCGGGGACACCTACAATGAGCAGTTCTTC. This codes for CASSSGTSGDTYNEQFF.

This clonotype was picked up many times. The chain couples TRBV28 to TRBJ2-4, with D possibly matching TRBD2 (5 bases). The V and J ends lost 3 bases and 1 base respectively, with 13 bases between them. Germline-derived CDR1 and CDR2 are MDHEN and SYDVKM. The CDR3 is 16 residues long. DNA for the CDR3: TGTGCCAGCAGTTTGGCCTCGTCGGGGGCCAAAAACATTCAGTACTTC. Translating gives CASSLASSGAKNIQYF.

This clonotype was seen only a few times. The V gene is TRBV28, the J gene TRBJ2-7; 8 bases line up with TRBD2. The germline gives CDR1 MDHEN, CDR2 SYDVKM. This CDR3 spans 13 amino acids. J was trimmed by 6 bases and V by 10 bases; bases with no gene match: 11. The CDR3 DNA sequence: TGTGCCATCAGCCTCCCGGGGGGGCCCGAGCAGTACTTC. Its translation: CAISLPGGPEQYF.

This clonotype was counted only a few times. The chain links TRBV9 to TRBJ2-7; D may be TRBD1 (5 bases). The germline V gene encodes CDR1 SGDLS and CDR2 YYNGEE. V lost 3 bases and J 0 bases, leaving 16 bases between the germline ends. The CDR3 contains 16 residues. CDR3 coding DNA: TGTGCCAGCAGCGAGCCTCCAGGGCCTTCCTCCTACGAGCAGTACTTC. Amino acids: CASSEPPGPSSYEQYF. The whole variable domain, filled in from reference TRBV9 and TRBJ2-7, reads DSGVTQTPKHLITATGQRVTLRCSPRSGDLSVYWYQQSLDQGLQFLIQYYNGEERAKGNILERFSAQQFPDLHSELNLSSLELGDSALYFCASSEPPGPSSYEQYFGPGTRLTVT.

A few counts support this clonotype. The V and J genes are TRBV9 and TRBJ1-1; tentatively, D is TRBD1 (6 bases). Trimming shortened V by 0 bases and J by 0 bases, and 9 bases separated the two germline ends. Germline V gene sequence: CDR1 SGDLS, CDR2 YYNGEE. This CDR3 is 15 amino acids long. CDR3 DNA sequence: TGTGCCAGCAGCGTAGACGGGGGCTTGAACACTGAAGCTTTCTTT. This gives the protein CASSVDGGLNTEAFF.

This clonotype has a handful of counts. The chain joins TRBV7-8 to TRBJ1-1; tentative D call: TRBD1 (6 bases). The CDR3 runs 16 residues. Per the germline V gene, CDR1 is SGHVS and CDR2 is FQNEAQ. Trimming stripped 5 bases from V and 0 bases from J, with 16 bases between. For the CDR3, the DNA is TGTGCCAGCAGCCCCGGACAGAATGGCGTGAACACTGAAGCTTTCTTT. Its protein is CASSPGQNGVNTEAFF.

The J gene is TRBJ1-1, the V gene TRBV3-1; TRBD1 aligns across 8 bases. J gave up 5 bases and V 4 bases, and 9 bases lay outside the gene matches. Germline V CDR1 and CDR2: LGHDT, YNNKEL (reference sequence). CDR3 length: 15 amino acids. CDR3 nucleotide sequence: TGTGCCAGCAGCCCCCGACAGGGGTCGGGAACTGAAGCTTTCTTT. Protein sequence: CASSPRQGSGTEAFF.

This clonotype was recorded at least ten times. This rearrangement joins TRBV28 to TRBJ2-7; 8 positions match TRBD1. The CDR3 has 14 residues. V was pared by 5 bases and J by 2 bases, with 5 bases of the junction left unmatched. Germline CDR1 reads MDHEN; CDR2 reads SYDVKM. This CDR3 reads CASSQDRGTYEQYF. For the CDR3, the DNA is TGTGCCAGCAGTCAAGACAGGGGTACCTACGAGCAGTACTTC.

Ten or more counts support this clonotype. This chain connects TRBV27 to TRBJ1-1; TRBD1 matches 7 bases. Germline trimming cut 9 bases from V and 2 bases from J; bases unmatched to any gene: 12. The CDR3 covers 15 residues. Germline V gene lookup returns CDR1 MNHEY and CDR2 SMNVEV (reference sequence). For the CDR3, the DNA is TGTGCCAGTAGTCCAATTGACAGGGTCAACACTGAAGCTTTCTTT. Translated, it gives CASSPIDRVNTEAFF.

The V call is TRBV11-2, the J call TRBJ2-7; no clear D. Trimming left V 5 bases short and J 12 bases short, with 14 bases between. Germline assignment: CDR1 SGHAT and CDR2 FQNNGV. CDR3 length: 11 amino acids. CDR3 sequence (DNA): TGTGCCAGCAGCGCCTCCGGGCCAGGGTACTTC. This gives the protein CASSASGPGYF.

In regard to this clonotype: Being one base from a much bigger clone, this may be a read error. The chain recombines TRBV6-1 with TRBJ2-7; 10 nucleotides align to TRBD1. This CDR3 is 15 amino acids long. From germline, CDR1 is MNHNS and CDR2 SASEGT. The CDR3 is CVSSRLGQGSNEQYF. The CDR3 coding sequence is TGTGTCAGCAGTCGCCTGGGACAGGGGTCAAACGAGCAGTACTTC.